Following are 16 T cell receptor beta chains from one sample sequenced in a study of shared clonotypes between healthy human individuals. Profiling relied on immunoSEQ multiplex PCR, and the TCRdb table lists in-frame clones only, not all of them. The sample shows approximately 400,000 clones, about 96% of them seen only once. Material: memory CD8+ T cells sorted from blood. The subset was: CD45RO+ cells pooled with CCR7-negative TemRA cells. Every receptor here comes from a man aged 25 to 40 in good health.

The chain has TRBV5-1 and TRBJ1-1; 8 bases fit TRBD1. The length of the CDR3 is 12 residues. Germline loops: CDR1 SGHRS, CDR2 YFSETQ. The V and J ends lost 2 bases and 8 bases, in that order; junction bases with no gene match: 2. The CDR3 coding sequence is TGCGCCAGCAGCTTCGGGACAGGCGAAGCTTTCTTT. It codes for CASSFGTGEAFF.

In the case of this clone: Different DNA sequences within this sample yield the same CDR3. The chain recombines TRBV5-6 with TRBJ2-5, with D possibly matching TRBD2 (5 bases). CDR3 length: 14 residues. From germline, CDR1 is SGHDT and CDR2 YYEEEE. Trimming pared 1 base from V and 0 bases from J, leaving 7 bases between. The CDR3 DNA follows: TGTGCCAGCAGCTTGAGAGGGTACCAAGAGACCCAGTACTTC. This gives the protein CASSLRGYQETQYF.

J is TRBJ2-7 and V is TRBV5-1, with 9 positions matching TRBD2. The ends lost 0 bases at V and 5 bases at J; junction bases unmatched: 3. Germline V gene lookup returns CDR1 SGHRS and CDR2 YFSETQ. This CDR3 region has 14 residues. In nucleotides, the CDR3 is TGCGCCAGCAGCTTGGGCGGGAGGGGGGACGAGCAGTACTTC. Protein product: CASSLGGRGDEQYF.

The chain links TRBV9 to TRBJ1-3; 7 bases line up with TRBD1. Trimming took 4 bases from V and 4 from J; bases not matched to a gene: 8. Germline CDR1 SGDLS, CDR2 YYNGEE. The CDR3 covers 15 residues. CDR3 protein: CASSTFDRVGNTIYF. Written as DNA, the CDR3 is TGTGCCAGCAGCACCTTTGACAGGGTGGGAAACACCATATATTTT.

The gene calls are TRBV5-6 and TRBJ1-3; no clear D. The CDR3 length is 16 residues. Trimming removed 4 bases from V and 10 bases from J, with 24 bases in between. Germline V gives CDR1 SGHDT, CDR2 YYEEEE. Here the CDR3 reads CASSPGDGAFMGTIYF. In nucleotides, the CDR3 is TGTGCCAGCAGCCCAGGTGACGGCGCCTTCATGGGTACCATATATTTT.

V is TRBV6-5 and J is TRBJ1-5, with D perhaps TRBD1 (5 bases). The CDR3 has 14 residues. Germline loops: CDR1 MNHEY, CDR2 SVGAGI. V shed 6 bases and J shed 2 bases, with 11 bases lying between them. DNA for the CDR3: TGTGCCAGCAGCCCAGGGTTGGGCAATCAGCCCCAGCATTTT. Residues: CASSPGLGNQPQHF.

V gene TRBV6-1 combines with J gene TRBJ2-5; D is uncertain. Germline-derived CDR1 and CDR2 are MNHNS and SASEGT. This CDR3 contains 11 residues. Deletions cut 10 bases from V and 2 bases from J, with 8 bases between. The CDR3 loop reads CATTVQETQYF. Written as DNA, the CDR3 is TGTGCCACCACCGTACAAGAGACCCAGTACTTC.

The CDR3 is CASSSRTGRYGYTF. CDR3 in DNA: TGTGCCAGCAGCTCCAGGACAGGGAGGTATGGCTACACCTTC. The V gene is TRBV5-6, the J gene TRBJ1-2; 8 bases align to TRBD1. Germline CDR1 reads SGHDT; CDR2 reads YYEEEE. V shed 3 bases and J 5 bases; nucleotides not matched to a gene: 6. The CDR3 is made up of 14 amino acids.

The chain combines TRBV10-3 with TRBJ2-3, with D unresolved. The germline gives CDR1 ENHRY, CDR2 SYGVKD. V was trimmed by 10 bases and J by 6 bases, leaving 11 bases between them. The CDR3 runs to 11 residues. For the CDR3, the DNA is TGTGCCACCCAGGTCGCGGATACGCAGTATTTT. This codes for CATQVADTQYF.

The chain joins TRBV7-2 to TRBJ2-1; unclear D gene. V lost 5 bases and J 6 bases, leaving 8 bases between the germline ends. This CDR3 region has 12 residues. Germline-derived CDR1 and CDR2 are SGHTA and FQGNSA. In DNA form, the CDR3 reads TGTGCCAGCAGCCCAAGCCTCAATGAGCAGTTCTTC. Its translation: CASSPSLNEQFF.

The chain's CDR3 is CASSGQAGVSEQYF. In DNA, the CDR3 is TGTGCCAGCAGCGGCCAGGCCGGGGTCTCCGAGCAGTACTTC. The chain is built from TRBV2 and TRBJ2-7; possibly TRBD2 for D (5 bases). This CDR3 is built from 14 residues. Trimming cost V 6 bases and J 6 bases, with 18 bases left between them. CDR1 is SNHLY and CDR2 is FYNNEI in the germline V gene.

The gene calls are TRBV5-1 and TRBJ2-2; TRBD2 matches at 9 bases. V shed 4 bases and J 4 bases; nucleotides not matched to a gene: 5. Looked up from germline, CDR1 is SGHRS and CDR2 is YFSETQ. CDR3 length equals 15 residues. The DNA for the CDR3 is TGCGCCAGCAGCGTCGGGACTAGCAGCACCGGGGAGCTGTTTTTT. Its protein product is CASSVGTSSTGELFF.

This chain connects TRBV7-6 to TRBJ2-7, with TRBD2 matching over 11 bases. The CDR3 consists of 17 residues. Germline-derived CDR1 and CDR2 are SGHVS and FNYEAQ. V lost 1 base, J lost 3 bases, and 8 bases stayed unmatched. CDR3 in amino acids: CASSLVLAGGGIYEQYF. In DNA, the CDR3 is TGTGCCAGCAGCTTAGTTCTAGCGGGAGGAGGAATCTACGAGCAGTACTTC.

Worth noting for this clone: In the same sample, other DNA sequences code for this CDR3. The V and J genes are TRBV5-1 and TRBJ2-6, with a weak D call TRBD1 (6 bases). CDR1 is SGHRS, CDR2 YFSETQ, per germline. The CDR3 totals 16 residues. V dropped 2 bases and J dropped 0 bases, with 9 bases sitting between them. The CDR3 protein is CASSLGGLSGANVLTF. CDR3 sequence (DNA): TGCGCCAGCAGCTTAGGGGGTCTCTCTGGGGCCAACGTCCTGACTTTC.

In its sample, this clone was seen once. V is TRBV5-1 and J is TRBJ2-3; D may be TRBD2 (6 bases). V was shortened by 0 bases and J by 2 bases, with 10 bases between the two germline ends. Germline V lookup: CDR1 SGHRS, CDR2 YFSETQ. The CDR3 has 15 amino acids. The CDR3 sequence: CASSLAGETTDTQYF. As DNA, the CDR3 is TGCGCCAGCAGCTTGGCGGGAGAGACCACAGATACGCAGTATTTT.

V usage is TRBV25-1 and J usage is TRBJ2-7; TRBD1 might be the D (6 bases). The germline CDR1 and CDR2 sequences are MGHDK and SYGVNS. This CDR3 region has 18 residues. V was clipped by 1 base and J by 3 bases, with 22 bases between them. The CDR3 DNA reads TGTGCCAGCAGTGAATCATCAGGGGCAGCGCAGGGTTTCTACGAGCAGTACTTC. As protein: CASSESSGAAQGFYEQYF.